A selection of T cell receptor beta chains follows, all from one sample in a study of T cell responses to AZD1222 COVID-19 vaccine. Only in-frame clones appear in the TCRdb table, and some are missing; sequencing was by immunoSEQ multiplex PCR. The table has around 120,000 clones, about nine tenths seen once; the top ten hold almost 4.5%. The sample here was peripheral blood, taken on day 0 of AZD1222 vaccination. These receptors came from an adult in good health. Each CDR3 is given with its conserved first and last residue. A D gene is named only where the DNA matches it firmly. A clone size is listed for some rows: how often the clone was seen (once, few, many), or a class if it is expanded.

abundance,d_gene,j_gene,v_gene,len,CDR3nt,CDR3aa
.,TRBD2,TRBJ2-7,TRBV11-2,15,TGTGCCAGCAGCTTAGAAGCGGGAGGGCTAAGCGAGCAGTACTTC,CASSLEAGGLSEQYF
once,TRBD1,TRBJ1-1,TRBV6-5,14,TGTGCCAGCAGCTTGGGACAGGCGAACACTGAAGCTTTCTTT,CASSLGQANTEAFF
.,TRBD1,TRBJ1-6,TRBV7-2,14,TGTGCCAGCAGCTCCCACAGGGGTAATTCACCCCTCCACTTT,CASSSHRGNSPLHF
.,TRBD1,TRBJ1-5,TRBV15,14,TGTGCCACCGTTCAGGGGGGCTTAGGTCAGCCCCAGCATTTT,CATVQGGLGQPQHF
.,TRBD2,TRBJ2-1,TRBV11-1,16,TGTGCCAGCAGCCAACGCGTCCTAGCGGGAGTGGGTGAGCAGTTCTTC,CASSQRVLAGVGEQFF
.,TRBD1,TRBJ2-7,TRBV27,15,TGTGCCAGCAAGCCACAGGGGCCACTCCTCTACGAGCAGTACTTC,CASKPQGPLLYEQYF
.,.,TRBJ2-5,TRBV9,14,TGTGCCAGCAGCGTATCTAGCAGACAAGAGACCCAGTACTTC,CASSVSSRQETQYF
.,.,TRBJ2-7,TRBV20-1,10,TGCAGTGCTAGACAGTACGAGCAGTACTTC,CSARQYEQYF
.,TRBD2,TRBJ2-2,TRBV27,16,TGTGCCAGCAGTCCACTAGCGGGGGGGAACACCGGGGAGCTGTTTTTT,CASSPLAGGNTGELFF
.,TRBD1,TRBJ1-1,TRBV19,15,TGTGCCAGTAGTATCGGAGGGGGCAAGAACACTGAAGCTTTCTTT,CASSIGGGKNTEAFF
.,TRBD2,TRBJ2-1,TRBV4-1,16,TGCGCCAGCAGCCAAGACGGAGCGGGGCACTACAATGAGCAGTTCTTC,CASSQDGAGHYNEQFF
.,.,TRBJ1-2,TRBV7-9,18,TGTGCCAGCAGCTTGGAGATTAGGGCAGGCACTACTAACTATGGCTACACCTTC,CASSLEIRAGTTNYGYTF
.,.,TRBJ2-7,TRBV5-1,14,TGCGCCAGCAGCTTGGTCGCTAGCTCTTTAGAGCAGTACTTC,CASSLVASSLEQYF
.,.,TRBJ1-6,TRBV5-1,16,TGCGCCAGCAGCCTCCTAGCAGGGTTCGATAATTCACCCCTCCACTTT,CASSLLAGFDNSPLHF
.,.,TRBJ2-3,TRBV3-1/TRBV3-2,11,TGTGCCAGCAGCCATCAAGATACGCAGTATTTT,CASSHQDTQYF
.,.,TRBJ2-5,TRBV9,13,TGTGCCAGCAGCGCCCGGGCCCAAGAGACCCAGTACTTC,CASSARAQETQYF
once,.,TRBJ2-1,TRBV27,15,TGTGCCAGCAGTTTACGGCAGGGGTCCCACAATGAGCAGTTCTTC,CASSLRQGSHNEQFF
.,TRBD1,TRBJ1-1,TRBV5-6,15,TGTGCCAGCAGCCCTGGGACAGTTAGGGGCACTGAAGCTTTCTTT,CASSPGTVRGTEAFF
.,TRBD2,TRBJ2-7,TRBV18,18,TGTGCCAGCTCACCACGGGGTAGCGGGGGCCTTATTGGCTACGAGCAGTACTTC,CASSPRGSGGLIGYEQYF
.,.,TRBJ1-2,TRBV28,15,TGTGCCAGCACCCACGGACAGCTACGGAACTATGGCTACACCTTC,CASTHGQLRNYGYTF
.,TRBD1,TRBJ1-2,TRBV7-9,16,TGTGCCAGCAGCTTTGGGACAGGGGGGGTTCACTATGGCTACACCTTC,CASSFGTGGVHYGYTF
.,.,TRBJ2-7,TRBV20-1,11,TGCAGTGCTACACTAGCAGGCAAGCAGTACTTC,CSATLAGKQYF
.,TRBD1,TRBJ1-5,TRBV6-5,15,TGTGCCAGCGTGAACAGGGGCCAAGGGGATCAGCCCCAGCATTTT,CASVNRGQGDQPQHF
once,.,TRBJ2-7,TRBV7-8,15,TGTGCCAGCAGCACCACTTCAACGATTTCCTACGAGCAGTACTTC,CASSTTSTISYEQYF
.,.,TRBJ1-6,TRBV5-1,15,TGCGCCAGCAGCTTGGATTGGGGGTCAAATTCACCCCTCCACTTT,CASSLDWGSNSPLHF
few,TRBD1,TRBJ2-7,TRBV5-4,15,TGTGCCAGCAGCGCCCGGGACAGGGGAGCCTCCGAGCAGTACTTC,CASSARDRGASEQYF